These 23 T cell receptor beta chains were sequenced from one sample in a study of shared clonotypes between healthy human individuals. The data were produced by immunoSEQ multiplex PCR, yet TCRdb's version contains in-frame clones alone and is incomplete. There are 2 million to 3 million clones in the sample; 80% to 95% occur only once, and about 0.39% lies in the top ten. Sequencing input: naive CD4+ T cells from PBMCs. Subset in this sample: CD45RA+ positively selected. The receptors shown here come from a man aged 18-30 years in good health. Some clones in this sample may be carry-over from other donors' samples.

The chain joins TRBV21-1 to TRBJ2-2; the DNA was not used to check the table's D call, TRBD2. TRBV21-1 is deemed a pseudogene. CDR3 size: 17 residues. CDR3 protein: CASSKDTSGRSPGELFF. The CDR3 DNA reads TGTGCCAGCAGCAAAGACACTAGCGGGAGGTCCCCCGGGGAGCTGTTTTTT.

V is TRBV7-9 and J is TRBJ2-7; D is perhaps TRBD2 (7 bases). The CDR3 is made up of 14 amino acids. The germline CDR1 and CDR2 sequences are SEHNR and FQNEAQ (reference sequence). The V and J ends lost 0 bases and 10 bases respectively, with 16 bases between them. CDR3 nucleotide sequence: TGTGCCAGCAGCTTAGCCTACGGGGGGCAGGATCAGTACTTC. Protein product: CASSLAYGGQDQYF.

The chain has TRBV18 and TRBJ2-7; 12 bases fit TRBD2. Germline-derived CDR1 and CDR2 are KGHSH and LQKENI. This CDR3 spans 16 amino acids. The trim removed 1 base at V and 4 bases at J, leaving 5 bases unmatched. CDR3 amino acids: CASSPRLAGGRYEQYF. Written as DNA, the CDR3 is TGTGCCAGCTCACCACGGCTAGCGGGAGGGAGATACGAGCAGTACTTC. Full variable domain (remainder filled in from reference TRBV18 and TRBJ2-7): NAGVMQNPRHLVRRRGQEARLRCSPMKGHSHVYWYRQLPEEGLKFMVYLQKENIIDESGMPKERFSAEFPKEGPSILRIQQVVRGDSAAYFCASSPRLAGGRYEQYFGPGTRLTVT.

Concerning this clone itself: One end of the junction fails to match germline, which may point to a read error. The genes are TRBV6-1 and TRBJ2-1, with D hard to call. The CDR3 is 13 amino acids. Germline CDR1 MNHNS, CDR2 SASEGT. The CDR3 protein is CASSEEFWGSTLF. The CDR3 DNA is TGTGCCAGCAGTGAAGAGTTTTGGGGATCTACCCTCTTC.

This rearrangement joins TRBV6-7 to TRBJ2-3; 7 nucleotides align to TRBD1. TRBV6-7 counts as an open reading frame of uncertain function. J gave up 1 base and V 2 bases, and 6 bases lay outside the gene matches. The CDR3 sequence is 16 residues long. DNA of the CDR3: TGTGCCAGCAGTTACGACCGACAGGGCTGCACAGATACGCAGTATTTT. Translating it yields CASSYDRQGCTDTQYF.

The CDR3 sequence: CASRSTGTGYFYEQYF. The CDR3 region has the DNA TGTGCCAGCAGAAGTACCGGGACAGGGTACTTCTACGAGCAGTACTTC. The chain employs TRBV28 and TRBJ2-5; 9 bases map to TRBD1. The DNA end is a closer match to TRBJ2-7, so the J assignment may be wrong. Germline V gene lookup returns CDR1 MDHEN and CDR2 SYDVKM. The CDR3 runs 16 residues.

The CDR3 protein is CASSTHSGSGTDTQYF. The CDR3 nucleotides read TGTGCCAGTAGTACCCACAGTGGGTCCGGCACAGATACGCAGTATTTT. The chain is built from TRBV19 and TRBJ2-3; no firm D call. V was cut by 4 bases and J by 1 base, with 15 bases left in between. The CDR3 runs to 16 residues. Germline CDR1 LNHDA, CDR2 SQIVND (reference sequence).

The chain links TRBV5-1 to TRBJ2-7; 14 bases line up with TRBD2. There are 19 residues in the CDR3. V was clipped by 4 bases and J by 4 bases; unmatched bases: 16. Germline-derived CDR1 and CDR2 are SGHRS and YFSETQ. The CDR3 sequence: CASSPVGTSGSLIGYEQYF. CDR3 bases: TGCGCCAGCAGCCCCGTGGGGACTAGCGGGAGTTTAATTGGTTACGAGCAGTACTTC.

V usage is TRBV18 and J usage is TRBJ1-5; no reliable D call. This CDR3 has 19 residues. The germline V gene encodes CDR1 KGHSH and CDR2 LQKENI. V dropped 3 bases and J dropped 2 bases, with 23 bases sitting between them. The CDR3 nucleotides read TGTGCCAGCTCACCCCCCCCGGCAGGCCGCCGGGCGCGCAATCAGCCCCAGCATTTT. Amino acid sequence: CASSPPPAGRRARNQPQHF.

The chain links TRBV28 to TRBJ1-2, with 8 positions matching TRBD1. CDR3 length equals 14 residues. The V and J ends lost 6 bases and 5 bases, in that order; junction bases with no gene match: 8. Germline CDR1 reads MDHEN; CDR2 reads SYDVKM. The CDR3 loop is CASRATDREYGYTF. The DNA of the CDR3 is TGTGCCAGCAGGGCCACGGACAGGGAATATGGCTACACCTTC.

The chain has TRBV5-1 and TRBJ2-3; TRBD1 aligns across 8 bases. Germline values: CDR1 SGHRS, CDR2 YFSETQ. After removal of 4 bases from V and 4 bases from J, the junction contained 8 bases not matched to a gene. CDR3 length equals 15 residues. CDR3 DNA: TGCGCCAGCAGCAAAGGACAGGGTCCGGCAGATACGCAGTATTTT. This gives the protein CASSKGQGPADTQYF.

The chain has TRBV6-6 and TRBJ1-1, with D possibly TRBD1 on 6 matching bases. The V gene lost 6 bases and the J gene lost 6 bases, with 14 bases spanning the gap. Germline CDR1 is MNHNY and CDR2 is SVGAGI (reference sequence). The CDR3 is 13 residues long. The chain's CDR3 is CASRKTGMAEAFF. The CDR3, as DNA: TGTGCCAGCAGGAAAACAGGGATGGCTGAAGCTTTCTTT.

Comments on this clone: The sample holds other DNA sequences that translate to the same CDR3. The V call is TRBV5-1, the J call TRBJ2-7; TRBD2 matches 13 bases. V was clipped by 0 bases and J by 4 bases; unmatched bases: 4. Germline CDR1 is SGHRS and CDR2 is YFSETQ. CDR3 length: 16 residues. In nucleotides, the CDR3 is TGCGCCAGCAGCTTGGGACTAGCGGGAGGTACGTACGAGCAGTACTTC. This codes for CASSLGLAGGTYEQYF.

The chain links TRBV7-2 to TRBJ1-2; D uncertain. This CDR3 comprises 14 residues. V was clipped by 5 bases and J by 5 bases, with 15 bases between them. The germline V gene encodes CDR1 SGHTA and CDR2 FQGNSA. This CDR3 reads CASSPAPGVYGYTF. DNA of the CDR3: TGTGCCAGCAGCCCGGCCCCCGGAGTGTATGGCTACACCTTC.

The chain combines TRBV5-1 with TRBJ2-7, with D maybe TRBD1 (5 bases). This CDR3 spans 13 amino acids. Germline lookup yields CDR1 SGHRS and CDR2 YFSETQ. V was pared by 3 bases and J by 2 bases, with 9 bases between. CDR3 protein: CASSSLGPYEQYF. The CDR3, as DNA: TGCGCCAGCAGCTCGTTGGGGCCCTACGAGCAGTACTTC.

The chain combines TRBV7-9 with TRBJ1-2; 7 bases are a match to TRBD1. Germline CDR1 is SEHNR and CDR2 is FQNEAQ (reference sequence). Losses at the gene ends were 3 bases for V and 5 bases for J; bases not matched to a gene: 6. The length of the CDR3 is 14 residues. The CDR3 here is CASSFHRGFYGYTF. DNA for the CDR3: TGTGCCAGCAGCTTCCACAGGGGCTTTTATGGCTACACCTTC.

V usage is TRBV11-2 and J usage is TRBJ1-2; TRBD1 matches at 8 bases. This CDR3 is built from 14 residues. Germline CDR1 is SGHAT and CDR2 is FQNNGV. The V and J ends lost 7 bases and 7 bases, in that order; junction bases with no gene match: 11. For the CDR3, the DNA is TGTGCCAGCATACAAAAGGGACAGGCGGGTGGCTACACCTTC. Protein: CASIQKGQAGGYTF.

This clone has only one observation. The rearrangement joins TRBV7-3 to TRBJ1-4; unclear D gene. The CDR3 is made up of 14 amino acids. Germline V gives CDR1 SGHTA, CDR2 FQGTGA. V gave up 8 bases and J gave up 9 bases, with 19 bases separating them. In DNA form, the CDR3 reads TGTGCCAGCCATCGAGGTGGGGTCCTTCAAAAACTGTTTTTT. Its protein product is CASHRGGVLQKLFF.

CDR3 residues: CASSQVRGGQPQHF. As DNA, the CDR3 is TGTGCCAGCAGTCAGGTTAGGGGGGGTCAGCCCCAGCATTTT. The J gene is TRBJ1-5, the V gene TRBV27; maybe TRBD1 (6 bases). Trimming shortened V by 5 bases and J by 6 bases, and 14 bases separated the two germline ends. Per germline, CDR1 MNHEY and CDR2 SMNVEV (reference sequence). This CDR3 spans 14 amino acids.

The chain carries TRBV5-1 and TRBJ1-1; 8 bases are shared with TRBD1. The CDR3 totals 13 residues. Germline-derived CDR1 and CDR2 are SGHRS and YFSETQ. The V gene end was trimmed by 4 bases and the J gene end by 10 bases; junction bases not matched to a gene: 9. CDR3: CASSVRQGLGAFF. In nucleotides, the CDR3 is TGCGCCAGCAGCGTAAGACAGGGGCTTGGAGCTTTCTTT.

The chain carries TRBV4-3 and TRBJ1-1, with TRBD1 as a possible D gene (5 bases). V was trimmed by 1 base and J by 11 bases, leaving 8 bases between them. Per germline, CDR1 LGHNA and CDR2 YSLEER. This CDR3 contains 11 residues. CDR3 residues: CASSQGGDAFF. CDR3 DNA sequence: TGCGCCAGCAGCCAAGGGGGGGATGCTTTCTTT.

This clone has only one observation. The chain combines TRBV9 with TRBJ1-3; 8 nucleotides match TRBD1. Germline values: CDR1 SGDLS, CDR2 YYNGEE. The V and J ends lost 4 bases and 4 bases, in that order; junction bases with no gene match: 4. CDR3 size: 14 residues. CDR3: CASSRGQGGNTIYF. CDR3 nucleotides: TGTGCCAGCAGCCGTGGACAGGGAGGAAACACCATATATTTT.

V and J are TRBV11-1 and TRBJ2-3; maybe TRBD1 (5 bases). The CDR3 is made up of 15 amino acids. Germline assignment: CDR1 SGHAT and CDR2 FQDESV (reference sequence). Trimming stripped 0 bases from V and 4 bases from J, with 11 bases between. The CDR3 protein is CASSLAGQGADTQYF. The CDR3 region has the DNA TGTGCCAGCAGCTTAGCGGGGCAGGGCGCAGATACGCAGTATTTT. The variable domain in full, completed from reference TRBV11-1 and TRBJ2-3, reads EAEVAQSPRYKITEKSQAVAFWCDPISGHATLYWYRQILGQGPELLVQFQDESVVDDSQLPKDRFSAERLKGVDSTLKIQPAELGDSAMYLCASSLAGQGADTQYFGPGTRLTVL.